This TCR beta chain stems from a study of beta chain features in type 1 diabetes. The CDR3 is 13 amino acids. Trimming took 2 bases from V and 4 from J, leaving 8 bases between them. Germline CDR1 reads MGHRA; CDR2 reads YSYEKL. This clone was counted a few times. Of the isolated RNA, all was reverse transcribed, and so the sequenced material was expressed TCRB transcripts. The protocol was immunoSEQ multiplex PCR, while the TCRdb copy is restricted to in-frame clones and leaves out a portion. The sample records just over 450,000 clones, 30% being singletons. Blood was drawn once from each donor into heparinised tubes. The draws averaged around 110 mL.

The receptor comes from a man aged 18 to 30 in good health. Material for sequencing was naive CD4+ T cells from blood. This chain uses TRBV4-1 with TRBJ2-5; D gene unclear. CDR3 DNA sequence: TGCGCCAGCAGCCAAAACGGCCCAGAGACCCAGTACTTC. As protein: CASSQNGPETQYF.